This section outlines one T cell receptor (beta chain) sequence together with its context. Four PCR rounds used nested alpha and beta constant region primers plus the SP2 primer. Alpha and beta constant region primers primed reverse transcription for blood and skin samples. TCRdb redid the calling of the 5' RACE reads with MiXCR, one entry per CDR3 protein. Here the sample spans roughly 60,000 distinct CDR3 sequences, over 7% being singletons. This record belongs to a study of naive and memory T cell subsets. TCR cDNA received a 3' ligated oligonucleotide that carried a UMI. Whole-blood samples were 2 to 2.5 ml of peripheral blood from healthy adult volunteers. Unsorted total RNA, about 1 to 1000 ng, was DNase treated before reverse transcription. V trimming: 3 bases; J trimming: 2 bases; junction bases outside the gene matches: 7. This CDR3 region has 16 residues. Germline CDR1 SEHNR, CDR2 FQNEAQ (reference sequence).

This chain connects TRBV7-9 to TRBJ1-1; 9 bases line up with TRBD1. The sequence was obtained from a male donor in good health. CDR3 coding DNA: TGTGCCAGCAGCTTCGATTCGGGACAGGGAAACACTGAAGCTTTCTTT. Encoded protein: CASSFDSGQGNTEAFF.